The 14 T cell receptor beta chains below come from one sample, sequenced in a study of tumor and adjacent non-tumor tissue in lung cancer. A modified ARM-PCR protocol with three rounds of nested PCR amplified TCRbeta. TCRdb re-derived calls from the multiplex PCR reads in MiXCR, one entry per CDR3 protein. The data contain about 93,000 distinct CDR3 sequences, about 67% of them singletons. The template was RNA from unsorted bulk tissue. The sequenced sample consisted of lung tumor tissue. The source is a man aged 60-69 years with non-small cell lung cancer.

This clonotype was seen many times. This chain uses TRBV20-1 with TRBJ2-3, with a weak D call TRBD2 (6 bases). CDR3 length equals 14 residues. Per the germline V gene, CDR1 is DFQATT and CDR2 is SNEGSKA (reference sequence). V shed 5 bases and J shed 1 base, with 13 bases lying between them. The chain's CDR3 is CSAEWGGGTDTQYF. In DNA form, the CDR3 reads TGCAGTGCTGAGTGGGGCGGGGGCACAGATACGCAGTATTTT.

This clonotype was recorded many times. The chain combines TRBV12-3 or TRBV12-4 with TRBJ2-4, with TRBD2 as a possible D gene (5 bases). CDR3 length equals 14 residues. Trimming took 4 bases from V and 0 from J, leaving 7 bases between them. The DNA for the CDR3 is TGTGCCAGCAGTTACCGGGAAGCCAAAAACATTCAGTACTTC. Amino acids: CASSYREAKNIQYF.

On this clonotype: Relative to the germline gene, one junction end is altered; a read error may explain this. This rearrangement joins TRBV29-1 to TRBJ1-2; weak D call: TRBD1 (6 bases). CDR3 length: 16 residues. Germline V gene data show CDR1 as SQVTM and CDR2 as ANQGSEA. The CDR3 loop reads CSVEAGGWLTDYGYTF. CDR3 nucleotide sequence: TGCAGTGTTGAGGCGGGGGGCTGGTTGACGGACTATGGCTACACCTTC. The full variable domain, its missing parts supplied by reference TRBV29-1 and TRBJ1-2, is SAVISQKPSRDICQRGTSLTIQCQVDSQVTMMFWYRQQPGQSLTLIATANQGSEATYESGFVIDKFPISRPNLTFSTLTVSNMSPEDSSIYLCSVEAGGWLTDYGYTFGSGTRLTVV.

With regard to this clonotype: Being one base from a much bigger clone, this may be a read error. This rearrangement joins TRBV12-3 or TRBV12-4 to TRBJ2-6; the D gene is possibly TRBD2 (6 bases). This CDR3 is built from 19 residues. DNA of the CDR3: TGTGCCAGCAGCCCACTCTGGGACGGCCGAGGGACTGGGGCCAACGTCATGACTTTC. Amino acid sequence: CASSPLWDGRGTGANVMTF.

About this clonotype: This could be a read error, since a much larger clone is one nucleotide away. The chain couples TRBV20-1 to TRBJ1-6; tentatively, D is TRBD1 (5 bases). This CDR3 has 12 amino acids. CDR1 is DFQATT, CDR2 SNEGSKA, per germline (reference sequence). CDR3 region: CACRVGDSPLHF. The CDR3 DNA sequence: TGCGCCTGCAGGGTTGGAGATTCACCCCTCCACTTT.

Written as DNA, the CDR3 is TGCGGCGGAAGCGAAGGAGGCTATGGCTACACCTTC. Translation: CGGSEGGYGYTF. The chain joins TRBV29-1 to TRBJ1-2; D is ambiguous. The CDR3 consists of 12 residues. Germline CDR1 SQVTM, CDR2 ANQGSEA.

As regards this clonotype: Here the CDR3 omits its conserved ending phenylalanine or tryptophan, so a read error is the likely source. Because the CDR3's place on the DNA is in doubt, the DNA is left out and the CDR3 is given as listed by TCRdb. The V call is TRBV6-2 or TRBV6-3, the J call TRBJ2-7; the table calls TRBD1, which could not be checked here. Germline V gene data show CDR1 as MNHEY and CDR2 as SVGEGT. Termini included, the CDR3 measures 14 amino acids. CDR3 loop: CASSEDIPIREHYL.

As to this clonotype: This likely comes from a read error, as the CDR3 has no conserved phenylalanine or tryptophan at its end. This chain uses TRBV20-1 with TRBJ2-7, with a possible D match to TRBD1 (5 bases). The CDR3 is made up of 13 amino acids. Germline V gene lookup returns CDR1 DFQATT and CDR2 SNEGSKA (reference sequence). The CDR3 coding sequence is TGCAGTGCCAGTCATAGGGGCTCCTATGAGCAGTACATC. Amino acids: CSASHRGSYEQYI.

On this clonotype: The junction departs from the called germline gene at one end, perhaps through a read error. This sequence joins TRBV20-1 and TRBJ1-1, with a possible D match to TRBD1 (5 bases). Per the germline V gene, CDR1 is DFQATT and CDR2 is SNEGSKA (reference sequence). The CDR3 has 14 amino acids. The CDR3 loop is CSARASGRNTGAFF. For the CDR3, the DNA is TGCAGTGCTAGGGCGTCGGGGCGCAACACTGGAGCTTTCTTT.

This clonotype came up a few times. The rearrangement uses TRBV4-1 and TRBJ2-2; D possibly uses TRBD1 or TRBD2 (5 bases each). This CDR3 has 16 residues. V was clipped by 1 base and J by 2 bases, with 11 bases between them. Germline-derived CDR1 and CDR2 are MGHRA and YSYEKL. In nucleotides, the CDR3 is TGCGCCAGCAGCCAAGTTGGGGGATGTAACACCGGGGAGCTGTTTTTT. Translated: CASSQVGGCNTGELFF.

About this clonotype: It is likely a read error, because the conserved phenylalanine at the end of the CDR3 is missing. It is unclear where the CDR3 begins or ends on the DNA, so no DNA is shown, and the CDR3 is as TCRdb lists it. The chain joins TRBV12-3 or TRBV12-4 to TRBJ2-7. The CDR3 has 12 amino acids, counting both end residues. The CDR3 sequence: CASSLAGYEQHL.

Only one count was recorded for this clonotype. A much larger clone differs from this one at a single base, so this may be a read error. This chain connects TRBV6-2 or TRBV6-3 to TRBJ2-1; 8 positions match TRBD2. This CDR3 spans 15 amino acids. Trimming at V came to 5 bases and at J to 8 bases, leaving 11 bases not matched to a gene. The germline V gene encodes CDR1 MNHEY and CDR2 SVGEGT. The CDR3 coding sequence is TGTGCCAGCAGTCCGGGACTAGGCAATACCGATGAGCAGTTCTTC. Its translation: CASSPGLGNTDEQFF.

Concerning this clonotype: The junction departs from germline at one end; a sequencing error may be responsible. The chain carries TRBV29-1 and TRBJ2-2, with 9 bases lining up with TRBD2. The CDR3 has 14 residues. In germline, CDR1 is SQVTM, CDR2 ANQGSEA. CDR3 sequence (DNA): TGTAGCATTGCTATTAGCGGGGGCGGCGGGGAGCTGTTTTTT. Its translation is CSIAISGGGGELFF.

This clonotype has ten or more counts. The V call is TRBV4-1, the J call TRBJ2-1; no clear D. The V end lost 1 base, the J end lost 0 bases, and 13 bases lay between the germline ends. CDR3 length equals 17 residues. Per germline, CDR1 MGHRA and CDR2 YSYEKL. The CDR3 DNA is TGCGCCAGCAGCCAAGCGGTAAGGGCAAGCTCCTACAATGAGCAGTTCTTC. Its protein product is CASSQAVRASSYNEQFF.